The text below deals with one T cell receptor beta chain. Its matching antigen is unknown. With 1 base clipped from V and 2 bases from J, the junction kept 7 bases outside the gene matches. Germline CDR1 SGHRS, CDR2 YFSETQ. The CDR3 totals 19 residues. The data belong to a study of shared clonotypes between healthy human individuals. Study-wide results and limits: Apart from blood, nothing was sampled; tissue repertoires likely differ. Generation of non-shared clonotypes was less probable than generation of clonotypes shared by all four donors. Between several donors, naive CD4 clonotypes were shared at a level of about 5%.

The donor population consisted of healthy HIV-negative adults with no recent acute infections or vaccinations. Repertoires were generated with immunoSEQ multiplex PCR, while TCRdb's copy carries only in-frame clones and drops some. The data hold about 1 million clones, with 70% to 80% observed a single time. This TCR was recovered from a man between 18 and 29 years old in good health. The rearrangement joins TRBV5-1 to TRBJ2-1; 15 bases are shared with TRBD2. Input material: memory CD4+ T cells sorted from blood. Sample subset: CD45RA-negative fraction. The CDR3 DNA reads as TGCGCCAGCAGCTTGCTAGGGACTAGCGGGGGGCTGGCCTACAATGAGCAGTTCTTC. It codes for CASSLLGTSGGLAYNEQFF.